The 27 T cell receptor beta chains listed next were all sequenced from one sample in a study of T cells expressing NK-cell markers. TCRdb reanalyzed the 5' RACE reads, giving one entry per CDR3 protein sequence and no DNA. Its clone listing holds about 150,000 distinct CDR3 sequences. Sequenced sample: blood T cells: a sorted CD56 or NKG2C T cell subset, CD4+ or CD8+ T cells, or bulk PBMC T cells (not recorded which). These TCRs come from a man aged 18 to 30 in good health.

This sequence joins TRBV2 and TRBJ2-3; there is no DNA to check the TCRdb D call of TRBD1. CDR1 is SNHLY, CDR2 FYNNEI, per germline. This CDR3 has 12 amino acids. CDR3 loop: CANPGQPVAQYF.

J is TRBJ1-5 and V is TRBV27; the D call of TRBD1 rests on TCRdb alone, since no DNA is present to check it. The CDR3 is made up of 15 amino acids. The germline V gene has CDR1 MNHEY and CDR2 SMNVEV (reference sequence). The CDR3 loop reads CASSWVAGQNQPQHF.

V usage is TRBV12-3 or TRBV12-4 and J usage is TRBJ2-3. CDR3 size: 14 residues. The CDR3 spells CASQTSGYTDTQYF.

The chain combines TRBV29-1 with TRBJ1-1. CDR1 is SQVTM, CDR2 ANQGSEA, per germline. The CDR3 spans 12 residues. The CDR3 reads CSVALYATEAFF.

The chain recombines TRBV6-5 with TRBJ1-1; there is no DNA to check the TCRdb D call of TRBD1. CDR1 is MNHEY and CDR2 is SVGAGI in the germline V gene. This CDR3 is built from 15 residues. This CDR3 is CASSYSRQGYTEAFF.

CDR3 region: CASSFSPKGYNEQFF. The chain joins TRBV5-4 to TRBJ2-1; TCRdb's D call of TRBD1 is untestable without DNA. Germline assignment: CDR1 SGHNT and CDR2 YYREEE (reference sequence). The CDR3 is made up of 15 amino acids. The full variable domain, in which reference TRBV5-4 and TRBJ2-1 provide the parts outside the CDR3, is ETGVTQSPTHLIKTRGQQVTLRCSSQSGHNTVSWYQQALGQGPQFIFQYYREEENGRGNFPPRFSGLQFPNYSSELNVNALELDDSALYLCASSFSPKGYNEQFFGPGTRLTVL.

This chain joins TRBV5-5 and TRBJ2-1; TCRdb outputs TRBD1, but without DNA this stays unchecked. Germline CDR1 reads SGHKS; CDR2 reads YYEKEE (reference sequence). The CDR3 contains 13 residues. The CDR3 region is CASSLGQGVEQFF.

This chain connects TRBV11-2 to TRBJ2-1; TCRdb returns TRBD2, unconfirmable since there is no DNA. CDR1 and CDR2 (germline): SGHAT, FQNNGV. The CDR3 consists of 15 residues. The CDR3 spells CASSLVAGPYNEQFF.

CDR3 sequence: CATSEYDRGKSYEQYF. The chain is built from TRBV24-1 and TRBJ2-7; the TRBD1 assignment by TCRdb is unverifiable without DNA. CDR3 length equals 16 residues. From germline, CDR1 is KGHDR and CDR2 SFDVKD.

The chain joins TRBV7-9 to TRBJ1-1; TCRdb's D call of TRBD1 is untestable without DNA. The germline V gene encodes CDR1 SEHNR and CDR2 FQNEAQ (reference sequence). This CDR3 comprises 14 residues. CDR3 sequence: CASSYRDRGTEAFF.

V and J are TRBV27 and TRBJ2-1; TCRdb proposes TRBD2, but this gene call is untestable without DNA. CDR3 size: 15 residues. Germline loops: CDR1 MNHEY, CDR2 SMNVEV (reference sequence). The CDR3 spells CASTPYGEGMNEQFF.

The chain has TRBV12-3 or TRBV12-4 and TRBJ1-2; TCRdb reports TRBD1, a call that lacks DNA to check it against. This CDR3 region has 12 residues. The CDR3 sequence is CATQPGNGGYTF.

The rearrangement uses TRBV4-1 and TRBJ2-5; as DNA is missing, the TRBD2 call by TCRdb cannot be tested. The germline gives CDR1 MGHRA, CDR2 YSYEKL. This CDR3 comprises 15 residues. This chain's CDR3 is CASSQESAGGETQYF.

The chain joins TRBV7-3 to TRBJ2-3. Germline CDR1 SGHTA, CDR2 FQGTGA. This CDR3 contains 15 residues. CDR3 sequence: CASSLGSASTDTQYF.

The chain employs TRBV12-3 or TRBV12-4 and TRBJ2-7; TCRdb names TRBD2, which stays unverified in the absence of DNA. The CDR3 spans 15 residues. The CDR3 here is CASSDRLAWNYEQYF.

The rearrangement uses TRBV2 and TRBJ2-1; TCRdb outputs TRBD1, but without DNA this stays unchecked. The CDR3 has 12 amino acids. Germline loops: CDR1 SNHLY, CDR2 FYNNEI. The CDR3 protein is CASSARGELQFF.

The chain is built from TRBV6-2 or TRBV6-3 and TRBJ2-1. Germline CDR1 MNHEY, CDR2 SVGEGT. CDR3 length equals 11 residues. This chain's CDR3 is CASSFNGAQFF.

This rearrangement joins TRBV4-2 to TRBJ1-1; no DNA is available, so the TRBD1 call from TCRdb remains unchecked. The V gene's germline CDR1 is LGHNA and CDR2 YNFKEQ. The CDR3 runs to 15 residues. CDR3 loop: CASSDGTVGNTEAFF.

The chain recombines TRBV4-2 with TRBJ2-3; TCRdb lists TRBD2, though no DNA is available to test this call. This CDR3 region has 19 residues. CDR1 and CDR2 from the germline V gene are LGHNA and YNFKEQ. CDR3 in amino acids: CASSQDQSSAREGADTQYF.

V is TRBV27 and J is TRBJ2-1; as DNA is missing, the TRBD2 call by TCRdb cannot be tested. The germline V gene encodes CDR1 MNHEY and CDR2 SMNVEV (reference sequence). The CDR3 contains 21 residues. CDR3: CASSSTFGTSGSLLNYNEQFF.

The V call is TRBV5-6, the J call TRBJ2-3; the TCRdb call, TRBD2, lacks DNA for checking. Germline loops: CDR1 SGHDT, CDR2 YYEEEE. The CDR3 is made up of 17 amino acids. CDR3 amino acids: CASSLGPSGRVTDTQYF.

The chain recombines TRBV24-1 with TRBJ2-5; TCRdb gives TRBD1 as the D gene, but with no DNA this cannot be confirmed. This CDR3 is built from 16 residues. From germline, CDR1 is KGHDR and CDR2 SFDVKD. The CDR3 loop reads CATPSPSGLGERTQYF.

The chain recombines TRBV29-1 with TRBJ2-5; TCRdb outputs TRBD1, but without DNA this stays unchecked. Germline V gene data show CDR1 as SQVTM and CDR2 as ANQGSEA. The CDR3 has 13 residues. The chain's CDR3 is CSVPDRDQETQYF.

The V and J genes are TRBV2 and TRBJ1-4; the D call of TRBD1 rests on TCRdb alone, since no DNA is present to check it. The germline V gene encodes CDR1 SNHLY and CDR2 FYNNEI. The CDR3 consists of 13 residues. This CDR3 is CATLTGVGEKLFF.

Here the CDR3 reads CAWSHGSYNEQFF. The chain employs TRBV30 and TRBJ2-1. CDR3 length equals 13 residues. Looked up from germline, CDR1 is GTSNPN and CDR2 is SVGIG (reference sequence).

The chain carries TRBV7-9 and TRBJ2-1. CDR3 length: 15 residues. Germline V gene sequence: CDR1 SEHNR, CDR2 FQNEAQ (reference sequence). The CDR3: CASSLGLNPYNEQFF.

This chain connects TRBV30 to TRBJ2-1. Germline-derived CDR1 and CDR2 are GTSNPN and SVGIG (reference sequence). This CDR3 spans 13 amino acids. The CDR3 loop is CAWSVLDLNEQFF.